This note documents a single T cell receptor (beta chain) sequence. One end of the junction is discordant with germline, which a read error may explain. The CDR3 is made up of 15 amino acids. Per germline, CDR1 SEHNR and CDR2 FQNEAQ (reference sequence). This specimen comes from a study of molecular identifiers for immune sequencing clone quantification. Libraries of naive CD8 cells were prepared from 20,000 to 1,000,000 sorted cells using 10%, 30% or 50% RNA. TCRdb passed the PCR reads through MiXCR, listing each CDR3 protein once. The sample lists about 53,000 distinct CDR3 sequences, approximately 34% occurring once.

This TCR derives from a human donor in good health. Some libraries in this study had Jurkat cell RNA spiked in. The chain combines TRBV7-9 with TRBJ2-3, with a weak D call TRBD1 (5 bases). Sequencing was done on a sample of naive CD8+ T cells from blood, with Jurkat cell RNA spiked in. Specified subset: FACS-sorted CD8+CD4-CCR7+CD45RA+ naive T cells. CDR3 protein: CASSPGCGSSDTQKF. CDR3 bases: TGTGCCAGCAGCCCAGGGTGCGGCTCGTCAGATACGCAGAAATTT.